This T cell receptor (beta chain) came from a study of blood T cell repertoires in COVID-19. Across the whole study: Samples representing acute and convalescent COVID-19 were sourced from the United States, Italy and Spain. PBMCs, B-cell-depleted T cells, or T cells were the source of the cDNA or gDNA that made up the material.

Germline V gene lookup returns CDR1 MRHNA and CDR2 SNTAGT. V was pared by 0 bases and J by 3 bases, with 11 bases between. The CDR3 is made up of 16 amino acids. Original data processing: Counts of nucleated cells, estimated from reference gene primer amplification, were obtained. Libraries were prepared by immunoSEQ multiplex PCR; TCRdb keeps only in-frame clonotypes and omits some of them. D and trimming were read from the DNA, whereas the V and J calls and clone size are those reported in that table. The table lists 200,000 to 300,000 clones, just under 90% of them singletons. The sample taken for sequencing was peripheral blood. The rearrangement links TRBV6-4 to TRBJ2-2; D possibly corresponds to TRBD1 (5 bases). The receptor was derived from a woman aged 40 to 50 with acute or convalescent COVID-19. CDR3 sequence: CASSDSRFRDTGELFF. The DNA of the CDR3 is TGTGCCAGCAGTGACTCGAGGTTCAGGGACACCGGGGAGCTGTTTTTT.